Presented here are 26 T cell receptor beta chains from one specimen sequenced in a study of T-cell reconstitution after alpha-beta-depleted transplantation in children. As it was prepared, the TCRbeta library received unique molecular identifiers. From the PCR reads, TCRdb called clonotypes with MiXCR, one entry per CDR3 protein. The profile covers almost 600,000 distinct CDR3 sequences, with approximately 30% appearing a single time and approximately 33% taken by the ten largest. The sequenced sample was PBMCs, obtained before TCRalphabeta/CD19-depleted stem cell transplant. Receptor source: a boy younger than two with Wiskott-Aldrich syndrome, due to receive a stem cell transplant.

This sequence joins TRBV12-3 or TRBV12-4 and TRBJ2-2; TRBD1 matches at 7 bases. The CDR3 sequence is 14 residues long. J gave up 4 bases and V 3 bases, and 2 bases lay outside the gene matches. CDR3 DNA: TGTGCCAGCAGTTTCGACAGGGCCACCGGGGAGCTGTTTTTT. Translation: CASSFDRATGELFF.

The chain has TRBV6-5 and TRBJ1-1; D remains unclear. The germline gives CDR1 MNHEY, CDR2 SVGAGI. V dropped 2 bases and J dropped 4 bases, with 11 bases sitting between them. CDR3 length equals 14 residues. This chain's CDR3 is CASSYDVPGTEAFF. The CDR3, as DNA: TGTGCCAGCAGTTACGACGTTCCGGGCACTGAAGCTTTCTTT.

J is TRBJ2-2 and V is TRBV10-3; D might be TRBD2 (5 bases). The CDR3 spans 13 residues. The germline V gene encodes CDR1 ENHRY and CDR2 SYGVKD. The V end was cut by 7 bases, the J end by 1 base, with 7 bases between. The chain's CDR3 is CAIKDLNTGELFF. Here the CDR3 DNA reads TGTGCCATCAAGGACTTGAACACCGGGGAGCTGTTTTTT.

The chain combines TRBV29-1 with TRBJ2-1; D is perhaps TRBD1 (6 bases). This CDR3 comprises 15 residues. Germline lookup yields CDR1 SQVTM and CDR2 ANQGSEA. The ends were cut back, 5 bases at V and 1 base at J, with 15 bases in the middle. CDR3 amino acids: CSVPIPGTSYNEQFF. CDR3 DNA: TGCAGCGTTCCTATACCCGGGACATCCTACAATGAGCAGTTCTTC.

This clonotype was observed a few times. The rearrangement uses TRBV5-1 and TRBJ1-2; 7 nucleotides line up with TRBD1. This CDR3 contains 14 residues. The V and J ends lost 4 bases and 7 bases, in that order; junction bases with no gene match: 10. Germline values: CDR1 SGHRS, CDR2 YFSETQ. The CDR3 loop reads CASSPNTGVGGYTF. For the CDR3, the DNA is TGCGCCAGCAGCCCAAATACAGGGGTCGGTGGCTACACCTTC.

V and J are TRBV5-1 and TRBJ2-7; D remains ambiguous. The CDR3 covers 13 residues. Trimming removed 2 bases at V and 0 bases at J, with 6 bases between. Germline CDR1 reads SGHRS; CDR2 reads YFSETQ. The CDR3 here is CASSFKVSYEQYF. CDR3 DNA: TGCGCCAGCAGCTTCAAAGTCTCCTACGAGCAGTACTTC.

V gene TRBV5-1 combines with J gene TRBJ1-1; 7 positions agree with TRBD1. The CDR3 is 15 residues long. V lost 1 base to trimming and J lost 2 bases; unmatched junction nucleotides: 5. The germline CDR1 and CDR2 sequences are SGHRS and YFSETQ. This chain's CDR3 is CASSLLTGENTEAFF. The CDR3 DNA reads TGCGCCAGCAGCTTGTTAACAGGGGAAAACACTGAAGCTTTCTTT.

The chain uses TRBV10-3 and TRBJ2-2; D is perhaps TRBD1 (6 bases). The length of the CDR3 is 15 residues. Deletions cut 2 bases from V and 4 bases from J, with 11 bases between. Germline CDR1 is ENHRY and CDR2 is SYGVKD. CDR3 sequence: CAISEHREGTGELFF. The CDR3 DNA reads TGTGCCATCAGTGAGCACAGGGAAGGCACCGGGGAGCTGTTTTTT.

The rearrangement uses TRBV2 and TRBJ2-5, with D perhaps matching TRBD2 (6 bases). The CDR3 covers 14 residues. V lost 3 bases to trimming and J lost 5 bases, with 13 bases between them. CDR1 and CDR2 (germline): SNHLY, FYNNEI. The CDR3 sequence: CASSETGSGETQYF. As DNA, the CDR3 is TGTGCCAGCAGTGAGACCGGGAGCGGCGAGACCCAGTACTTC. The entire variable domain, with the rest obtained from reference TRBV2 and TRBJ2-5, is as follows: EPEVTQTPSHQVTQMGQEVILRCVPISNHLYFYWYRQILGQKVEFLVSFYNNEISEKSEIFDDQFSVERPDGSNFTLKIRSTKLEDSAMYFCASSETGSGETQYFGPGTRLLVL.

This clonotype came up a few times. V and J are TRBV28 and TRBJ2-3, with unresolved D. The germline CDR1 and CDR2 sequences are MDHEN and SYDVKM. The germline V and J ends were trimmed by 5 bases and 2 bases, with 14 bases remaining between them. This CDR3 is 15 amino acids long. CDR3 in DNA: TGTGCCAGCAGTACCCTGGGCGAAACCACAGATACGCAGTATTTT. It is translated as CASSTLGETTDTQYF.

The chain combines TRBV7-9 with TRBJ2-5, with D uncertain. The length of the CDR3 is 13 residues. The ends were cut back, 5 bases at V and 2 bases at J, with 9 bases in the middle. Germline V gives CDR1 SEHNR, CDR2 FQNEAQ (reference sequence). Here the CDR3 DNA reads TGTGCCAGCAGCCACGGGCTTCAAGAGACCCAGTACTTC. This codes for CASSHGLQETQYF.

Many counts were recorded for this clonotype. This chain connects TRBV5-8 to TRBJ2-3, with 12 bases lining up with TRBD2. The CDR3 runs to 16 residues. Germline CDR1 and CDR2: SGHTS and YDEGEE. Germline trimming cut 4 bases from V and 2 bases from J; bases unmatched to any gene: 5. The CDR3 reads CASSPGLAGPTDTQYF. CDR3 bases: TGTGCCAGCAGCCCCGGACTAGCGGGACCCACAGATACGCAGTATTTT.

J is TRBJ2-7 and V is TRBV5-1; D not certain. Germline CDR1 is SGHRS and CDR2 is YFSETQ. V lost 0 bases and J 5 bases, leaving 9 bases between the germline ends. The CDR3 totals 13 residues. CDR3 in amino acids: CASSLDLDHEQYF. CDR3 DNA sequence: TGCGCCAGCAGCTTGGACCTCGACCACGAGCAGTACTTC. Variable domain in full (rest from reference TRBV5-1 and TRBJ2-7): KAGVTQTPRYLIKTRGQQVTLSCSPISGHRSVSWYQQTPGQGLQFLFEYFSETQRNKGNFPGRFSGRQFSNSRSEMNVSTLELGDSALYLCASSLDLDHEQYFGPGTRLTVT.

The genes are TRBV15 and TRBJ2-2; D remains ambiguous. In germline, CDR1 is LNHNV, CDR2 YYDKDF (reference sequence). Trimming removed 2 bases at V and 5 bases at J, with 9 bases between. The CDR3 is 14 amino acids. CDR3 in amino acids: CATSRKIPTGELFF. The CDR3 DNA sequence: TGTGCCACCAGCAGAAAGATTCCAACCGGGGAGCTGTTTTTT.

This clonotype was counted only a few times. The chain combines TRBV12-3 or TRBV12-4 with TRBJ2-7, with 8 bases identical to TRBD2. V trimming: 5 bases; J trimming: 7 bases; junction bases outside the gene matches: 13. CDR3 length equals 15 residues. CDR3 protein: CASSPSPGLAREQYF. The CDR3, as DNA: TGTGCCAGCAGTCCAAGTCCTGGACTAGCTAGAGAGCAGTACTTC.

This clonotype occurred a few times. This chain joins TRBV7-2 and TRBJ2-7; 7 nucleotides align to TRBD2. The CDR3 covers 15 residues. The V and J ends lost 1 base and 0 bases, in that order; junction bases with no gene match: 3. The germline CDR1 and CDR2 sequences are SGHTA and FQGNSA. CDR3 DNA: TGTGCCAGCAGCTTAGATAGCGGGCTCTCCTACGAGCAGTACTTC. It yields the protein CASSLDSGLSYEQYF.

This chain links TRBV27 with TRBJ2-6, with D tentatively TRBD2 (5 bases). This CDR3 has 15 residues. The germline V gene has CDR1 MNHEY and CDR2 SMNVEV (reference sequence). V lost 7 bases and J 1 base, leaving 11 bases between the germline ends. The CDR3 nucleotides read TGTGCCAGCACCAAACGAGGGTCTGGGGCCAACGTCCTGACTTTC. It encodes CASTKRGSGANVLTF.

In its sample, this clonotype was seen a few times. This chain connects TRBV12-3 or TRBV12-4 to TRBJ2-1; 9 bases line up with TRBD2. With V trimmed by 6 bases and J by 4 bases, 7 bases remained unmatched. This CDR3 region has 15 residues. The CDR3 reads CASSQGLASYNEQFF. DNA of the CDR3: TGTGCCAGCAGCCAGGGACTAGCAAGTTACAATGAGCAGTTCTTC.

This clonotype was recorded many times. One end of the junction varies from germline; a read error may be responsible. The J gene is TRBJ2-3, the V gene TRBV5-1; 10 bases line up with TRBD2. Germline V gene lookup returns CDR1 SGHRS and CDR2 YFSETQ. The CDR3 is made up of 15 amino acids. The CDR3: CASSLAGASTDTQYF. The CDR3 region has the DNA TGTGCCAGCAGTCTAGCGGGAGCAAGCACAGATACGCAGTATTTT.

The CDR3 DNA sequence: TGCGCCAGCAGCTTGGCGCTAGCCTCCTACAATGAGCAGTTCTTC. Translated: CASSLALASYNEQFF. This chain links TRBV5-1 with TRBJ2-1; maybe TRBD2 (5 bases). The germline V and J ends were trimmed by 0 bases and 0 bases, with 7 bases remaining between them. Per germline, CDR1 SGHRS and CDR2 YFSETQ. This CDR3 spans 15 amino acids.

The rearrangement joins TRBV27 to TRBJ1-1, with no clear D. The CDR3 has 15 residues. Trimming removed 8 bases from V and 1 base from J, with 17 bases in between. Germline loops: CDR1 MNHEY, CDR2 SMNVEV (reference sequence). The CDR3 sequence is CASARPGLSNTEAFF. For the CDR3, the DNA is TGTGCCAGCGCCCGACCCGGACTCTCGAACACTGAAGCTTTCTTT.

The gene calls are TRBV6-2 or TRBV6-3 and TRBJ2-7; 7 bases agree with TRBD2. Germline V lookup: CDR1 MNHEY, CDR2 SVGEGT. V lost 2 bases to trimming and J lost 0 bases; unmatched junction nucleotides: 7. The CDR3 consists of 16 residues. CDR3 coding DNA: TGTGCCAGCAGTTACGAAGCTAGCGGATACTCCTACGAGCAGTACTTC. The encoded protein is CASSYEASGYSYEQYF.

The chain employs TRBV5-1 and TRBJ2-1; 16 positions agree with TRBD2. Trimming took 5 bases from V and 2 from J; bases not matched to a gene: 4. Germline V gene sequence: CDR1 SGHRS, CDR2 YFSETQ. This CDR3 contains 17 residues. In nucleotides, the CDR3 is TGCGCCAGCAGTTCCGGGACTAGCGGGAGGGCCTACAATGAGCAGTTCTTC. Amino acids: CASSSGTSGRAYNEQFF.

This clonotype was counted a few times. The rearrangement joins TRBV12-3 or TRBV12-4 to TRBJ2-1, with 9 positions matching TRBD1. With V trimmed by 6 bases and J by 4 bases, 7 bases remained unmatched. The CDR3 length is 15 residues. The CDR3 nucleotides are TGTGCCAGCAGGAGGACAGGGGTTATGTACAATGAGCAGTTCTTC. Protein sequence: CASRRTGVMYNEQFF.

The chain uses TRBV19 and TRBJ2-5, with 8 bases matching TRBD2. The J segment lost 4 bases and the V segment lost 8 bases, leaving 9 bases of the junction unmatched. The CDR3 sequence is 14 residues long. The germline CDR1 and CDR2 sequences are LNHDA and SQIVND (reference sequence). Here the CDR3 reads CASGAAGGPETQYF. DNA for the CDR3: TGTGCCAGTGGTGCGGCGGGAGGTCCAGAGACCCAGTACTTC. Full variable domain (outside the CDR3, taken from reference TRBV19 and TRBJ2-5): DGGITQSPKYLFRKEGQNVTLSCEQNLNHDAMYWYRQDPGQGLRLIYYSQIVNDFQKGDIAEGYSVSREKKESFPLTVTSAQKNPTAFYLCASGAAGGPETQYFGPGTRLLVL.

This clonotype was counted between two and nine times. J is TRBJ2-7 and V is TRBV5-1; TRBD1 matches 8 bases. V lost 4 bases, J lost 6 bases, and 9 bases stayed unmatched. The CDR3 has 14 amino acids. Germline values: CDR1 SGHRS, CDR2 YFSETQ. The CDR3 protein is CASSPWTGKREQYF. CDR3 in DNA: TGCGCCAGCAGCCCCTGGACAGGGAAACGCGAGCAGTACTTC. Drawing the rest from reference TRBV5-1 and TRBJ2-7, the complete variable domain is KAGVTQTPRYLIKTRGQQVTLSCSPISGHRSVSWYQQTPGQGLQFLFEYFSETQRNKGNFPGRFSGRQFSNSRSEMNVSTLELGDSALYLCASSPWTGKREQYFGPGTRLTVT.